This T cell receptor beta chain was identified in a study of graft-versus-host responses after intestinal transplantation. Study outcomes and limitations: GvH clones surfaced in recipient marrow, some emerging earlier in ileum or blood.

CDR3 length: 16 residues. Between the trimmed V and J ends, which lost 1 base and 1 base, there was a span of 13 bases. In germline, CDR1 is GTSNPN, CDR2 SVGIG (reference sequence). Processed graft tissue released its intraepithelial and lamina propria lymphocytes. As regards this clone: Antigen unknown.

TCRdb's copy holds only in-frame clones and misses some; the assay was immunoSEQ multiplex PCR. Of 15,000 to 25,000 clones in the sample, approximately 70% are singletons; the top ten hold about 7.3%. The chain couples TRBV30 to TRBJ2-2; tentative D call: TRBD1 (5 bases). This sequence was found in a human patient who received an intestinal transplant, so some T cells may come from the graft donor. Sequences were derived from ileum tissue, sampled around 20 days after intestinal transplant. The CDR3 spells CAWSGFQGENTGELFF. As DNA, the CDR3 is TGTGCCTGGAGTGGTTTCCAGGGTGAGAACACCGGGGAGCTGTTTTTT. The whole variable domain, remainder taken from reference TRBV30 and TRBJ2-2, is SQTIHQWPATLVQPVGSPLSLECTVEGTSNPNLYWYRQAAGRGLQLLFYSVGIGQISSEVPQNLSASRPQDRQFILSSKKLLLSDSGFYLCAWSGFQGENTGELFFGEGSRLTVL.